The T cell receptor (beta chain) described here comes from a study of blood T cell repertoires in COVID-19. Study background: Sites across the United States, Italy and Spain contributed samples from acute and convalescent COVID-19. Sample material is recorded as cDNA or gDNA derived from T cells, B-cell-depleted T cells, or PBMCs.

The CDR3 loop spans 14 amino acids. Germline V gene data show CDR1 as LNHDA and CDR2 as SQIVND (reference sequence). V was pared by 3 bases and J by 3 bases, with 11 bases between. Source study methods: Counts of nucleated cells, estimated from reference gene primer amplification, were obtained. This table comes from immunoSEQ multiplex PCR, and its TCRdb copy is limited to in-frame clones, with some not included. For V, J and clone size, that table is used; D and trimming come from the DNA. The repertoire holds 150,000 to 200,000 clones, with approximately 86% as singletons. The source is a man aged 65 to 85 with acute or convalescent COVID-19. The sample taken for sequencing was peripheral blood. The rearrangement links TRBV19 to TRBJ1-1, with D unresolved. The CDR3 coding sequence is TGTGCCAGTAGTATTGATGGGGAGTACACTGAAGCTTTCTTT. Protein: CASSIDGEYTEAFF.